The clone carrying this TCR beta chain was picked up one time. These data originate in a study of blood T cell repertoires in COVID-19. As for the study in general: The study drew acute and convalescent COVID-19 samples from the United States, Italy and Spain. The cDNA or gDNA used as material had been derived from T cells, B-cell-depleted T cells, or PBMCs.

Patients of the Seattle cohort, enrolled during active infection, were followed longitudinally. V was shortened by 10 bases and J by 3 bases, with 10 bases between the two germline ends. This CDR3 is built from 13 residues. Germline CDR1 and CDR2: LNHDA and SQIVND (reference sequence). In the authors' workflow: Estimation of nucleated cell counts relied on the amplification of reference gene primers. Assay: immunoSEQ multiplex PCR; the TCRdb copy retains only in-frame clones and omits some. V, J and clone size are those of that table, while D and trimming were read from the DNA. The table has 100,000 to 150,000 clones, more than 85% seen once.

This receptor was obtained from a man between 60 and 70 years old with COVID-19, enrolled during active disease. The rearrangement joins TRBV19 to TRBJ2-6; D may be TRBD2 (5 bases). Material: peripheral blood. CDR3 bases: TGTGCCACCCGGGGAGTTGGGGCCAACGTCCTGACTTTC. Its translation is CATRGVGANVLTF.